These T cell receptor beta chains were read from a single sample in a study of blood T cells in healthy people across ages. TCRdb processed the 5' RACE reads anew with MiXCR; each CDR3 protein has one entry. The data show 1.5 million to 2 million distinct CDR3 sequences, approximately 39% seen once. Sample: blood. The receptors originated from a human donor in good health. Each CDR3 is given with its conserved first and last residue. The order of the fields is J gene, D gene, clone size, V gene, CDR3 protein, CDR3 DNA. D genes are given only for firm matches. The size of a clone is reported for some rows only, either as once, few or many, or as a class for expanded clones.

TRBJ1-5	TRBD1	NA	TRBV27	CASSFGGQANQPQHF	TGTGCCAGCAGTTTCGGTGGACAGGCTAATCAGCCCCAGCATTTT
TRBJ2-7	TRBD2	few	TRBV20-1	CSARRLAGGIYEQYF	TGCAGTGCTAGAAGACTAGCGGGGGGGATCTACGAGCAGTACTTC
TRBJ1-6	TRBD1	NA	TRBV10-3	CAISAIKQGKGSPLHF	TGTGCCATCAGTGCCATAAAACAGGGGAAGGGTTCACCCCTCCACTTT
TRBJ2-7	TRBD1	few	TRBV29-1	CSGLTGDEQYF	TGCAGCGGCCTGACAGGGGACGAGCAGTACTTC
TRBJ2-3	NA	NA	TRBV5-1	CARSLGLTVVSTDTQYF	TGCGCCCGCAGCTTAGGGCTCACCGTGGTAAGCACAGATACGCAGTATTTT
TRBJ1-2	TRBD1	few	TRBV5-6	CASSLLVGQGAGGYTF	TGTGCCAGCAGCTTGTTAGTGGGACAGGGGGCAGGAGGCTACACCTTC
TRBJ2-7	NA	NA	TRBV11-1	CASSFSTGEQYF	TGTGCCAGCAGCTTCTCCACGGGCGAGCAGTACTTC
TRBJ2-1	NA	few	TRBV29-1	CSVKTSPSYNEQFF	TGCAGCGTTAAAACTAGCCCCTCCTACAATGAGCAGTTCTTC
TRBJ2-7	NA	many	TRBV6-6	CASSYVGAGEPYEQYF	TGTGCCAGCAGTTACGTGGGGGCAGGGGAACCCTACGAGCAGTACTTC
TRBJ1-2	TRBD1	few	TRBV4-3	CASSRGTGGTEGYTF	TGCGCCAGCAGCCGCGGGACAGGGGGCACAGAGGGCTACACCTTC
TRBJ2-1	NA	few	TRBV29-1	CSGRIEQNNYNEQFF	TGCAGCGGGCGGATAGAGCAGAACAATTACAATGAGCAGTTCTTC
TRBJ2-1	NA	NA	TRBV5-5	CASIPEANEQFF	TGTGCCAGCATCCCAGAGGCCAATGAGCAGTTCTTC
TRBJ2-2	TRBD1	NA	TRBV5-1	CASNTGDPNTGEPFF	TGCGCCAGCAATACAGGGGACCCGAACACCGGGGAGCCGTTTTTT
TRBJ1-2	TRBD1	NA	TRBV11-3	CAGSLEGAGWDYGYTF	TGTGCCGGCAGCCTTGAGGGGGCTGGGTGGGACTATGGCTACACCTTC
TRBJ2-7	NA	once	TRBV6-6	CASSYDSSNYEQYF	TGTGCCAGCAGTTACGATAGCAGCAACTACGAGCAGTACTTC
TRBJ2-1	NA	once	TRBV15	CATSRYNNEQFF	TGTGCCACCAGCAGATATAACAATGAGCAGTTCTTC
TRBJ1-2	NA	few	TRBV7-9	CASSFVNTGSVRGYTF	TGTGCCAGCAGCTTCGTCAATACGGGGTCCGTAAGAGGCTACACCTTC
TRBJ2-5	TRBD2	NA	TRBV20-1	CNAGLAGGPLETQYF	TGCAATGCTGGACTAGCGGGGGGGCCGTTGGAGACCCAGTACTTC
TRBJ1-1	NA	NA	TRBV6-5	CASRDRGFANTEAFF	TGTGCCAGCAGAGACAGAGGGTTCGCGAACACTGAAGCTTTCTTT
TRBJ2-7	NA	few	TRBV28	CASSGRREQYF	TGTGCCAGCAGTGGCCGGCGGGAGCAGTACTTC
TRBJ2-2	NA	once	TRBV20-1	CSASFRRVGTGELFF	TGCAGTGCTAGTTTTCGCAGGGTCGGCACCGGGGAGCTGTTTTTT
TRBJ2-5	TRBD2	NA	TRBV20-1	CSGLAGGIETQYF	TGCAGTGGTCTAGCGGGGGGGATAGAGACCCAGTACTTC
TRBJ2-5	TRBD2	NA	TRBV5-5	CASSQLTSGGVQETQYF	TGTGCCAGCAGCCAACTGACTAGCGGGGGGGTACAAGAGACCCAGTACTTC
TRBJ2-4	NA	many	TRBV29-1	CSGGPERNIQYF	TGCAGCGGTGGGCCAGAGCGGAACATTCAGTACTTC
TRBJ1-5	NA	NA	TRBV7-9	CASSLEGVLGDQPQHF	TGTGCCAGCAGCTTAGAAGGGGTATTGGGAGATCAGCCCCAGCATTTT
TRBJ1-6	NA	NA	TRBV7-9	CASSLEGTPHNSPLHF	TGTGCCAGCAGCTTAGAAGGGACCCCCCATAATTCACCCCTCCACTTT
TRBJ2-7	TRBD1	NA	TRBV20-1	CSVLGQGGCEQYF	TGCAGTGTCCTGGGACAGGGCGGGTGCGAGCAGTACTTC
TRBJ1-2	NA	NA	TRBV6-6	CASSYDGINYDYTF	TGTGCCAGCAGTTACGATGGAATCAACTATGACTACACCTTC
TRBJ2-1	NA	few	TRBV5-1	CASSLQSETAYNEQFF	TGCGCCAGCAGCTTGCAGAGTGAGACAGCCTACAATGAGCAGTTCTTC
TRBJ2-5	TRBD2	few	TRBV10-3	CASRAGEETQYF	TGTGCCAGCAGAGCGGGGGAAGAGACCCAGTACTTC
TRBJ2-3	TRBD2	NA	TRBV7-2	CASSFRSGGTDTQYF	TGTGCCAGCAGTTTCCGGAGCGGGGGCACAGATACGCAGTATTTT
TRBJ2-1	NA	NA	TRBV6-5	CASSGVGVGNEQFF	TGTGCCAGCAGCGGTGTGGGGGTGGGCAATGAGCAGTTCTTC
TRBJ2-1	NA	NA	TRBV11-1	CASSLARARTSYNEQFF	TGTGCCAGCAGCTTAGCCAGGGCGCGGACCTCCTACAATGAGCAGTTCTTC
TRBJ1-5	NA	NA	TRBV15	CATSRERGFQPQHF	TGTGCCACCAGCAGAGAGCGGGGGTTCCAGCCCCAGCATTTT
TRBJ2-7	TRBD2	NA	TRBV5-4	CVSSLRGLAGGYEQYF	TGTGTCAGCAGCTTGAGGGGACTAGCGGGAGGATACGAGCAGTACTTC
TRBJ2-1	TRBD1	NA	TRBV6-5	CASGGTGLYNGQFF	TGTGCCAGCGGCGGGACAGGACTCTACAATGGGCAGTTCTTC